What follows are 11 T cell receptor beta chains derived from one specimen sequenced in a study of CD8 T cells in ankylosing spondylitis. Via MiXCR, TCRdb re-called the 5' RACE reads, giving one row per CDR3 protein. The sample carries 200,000 to 300,000 distinct CDR3 sequences, 20% to 30% recorded once. The sequencing sample was made of blood, either unsorted or a sorted T cell fraction (not recorded which). These receptors originate from a male donor with ankylosing spondylitis or in good health (not recorded which).

The V gene is TRBV20-1, the J gene TRBJ2-7; TRBD1 agrees at 7 bases. There are 13 residues in the CDR3. Trimming removed 8 bases from V and 1 base from J; junction bases left unmatched: 8. In germline, CDR1 is DFQATT, CDR2 SNEGSKA (reference sequence). The CDR3 here is CSPILQGSYEQYF. The CDR3 coding sequence is TGCAGTCCCATTTTACAGGGGTCCTACGAGCAGTACTTC.

This clonotype was found many times. The chain recombines TRBV11-1 with TRBJ2-7, with D possibly being TRBD2 (5 bases). Between the trimmed V and J ends, which lost 4 bases and 1 base, there was a span of 11 bases. CDR3 length: 14 residues. Germline V lookup: CDR1 SGHAT, CDR2 FQDESV (reference sequence). The CDR3 spells CASSSDRESYEQYF. The CDR3 DNA sequence: TGTGCCAGCAGCTCCGACCGGGAATCCTACGAGCAGTACTTC.

The chain combines TRBV12-3 or TRBV12-4 with TRBJ1-4; D is uncertain. Trimming removed 1 base from V and 7 bases from J, with 10 bases in between. This CDR3 has 14 residues. The CDR3 DNA is TGTGCCAGCAGTTTAGGGGGAGCCAGTGAAAAACTGTTTTTT. Its protein product is CASSLGGASEKLFF.

This chain links TRBV10-2 with TRBJ1-1, with no clear D. With 8 bases removed from V and 3 bases from J, the gap between germline ends came to 16 bases. Germline CDR1 and CDR2: WSHSY and SAAADI. This CDR3 spans 14 amino acids. CDR3 nucleotides: TGCGCCAGCTCCCGGGCTGCCCGCGACACTGAAGCTTTCTTT. Residues: CASSRAARDTEAFF.

This clonotype was seen ten or more times. The germline gene is not matched at one end of the junction; a read error may be the cause. The rearrangement links TRBV6-5 to TRBJ1-5; D perhaps matches TRBD1 (5 bases). The CDR3 consists of 16 residues. Germline V CDR1 and CDR2: MNHEY, SVGAGI. Written as DNA, the CDR3 is TGTGCCAGCAGTCACTCGACCTCAGGGAGCAATCAGCCCCAGCATTTT. Protein: CASSHSTSGSNQPQHF.

In this sample, this clonotype turned up a few times. The chain links TRBV20-1 to TRBJ2-5; TRBD2 matches 11 bases. V gave up 5 bases and J gave up 0 bases; unmatched junction bases: 5. Germline V gene lookup returns CDR1 DFQATT and CDR2 SNEGSKA (reference sequence). The CDR3 runs to 15 residues. CDR3 DNA: TGCAGTGCTCCCAATAGCGGGGGGGACCAAGAGACCCAGTACTTC. The encoded protein is CSAPNSGGDQETQYF.

This clonotype was seen at least ten times. The CDR3 DNA is TGCAGCGTTGTGTCTTTCGGACAGGGAGGCGCCTACAATGAGCAGTTCTTC. This encodes CSVVSFGQGGAYNEQFF. The rearrangement joins TRBV29-1 to TRBJ2-1; 8 bases are shared with TRBD1. Germline V CDR1 and CDR2: SQVTM, ANQGSEA. CDR3 length: 17 amino acids. The V segment lost 4 bases and the J segment 2 bases; nucleotides outside the gene matches: 13.

This clonotype was recorded a few times. This rearrangement joins TRBV6-1 to TRBJ1-6; 8 positions match TRBD1. Trimming at V came to 10 bases and at J to 10 bases, leaving 9 bases not matched to a gene. The CDR3 is 13 amino acids. Germline CDR1 reads MNHNS; CDR2 reads SASEGT. CDR3 nucleotide sequence: TGTGCCACCAAAGGACAGGGAGGGTCACCCCTCCACTTT. Encoded protein: CATKGQGGSPLHF.

A few counts support this clonotype. J is TRBJ1-1 and V is TRBV20-1; 7 positions agree with TRBD1. CDR1 DFQATT and CDR2 SNEGSKA come from the germline V gene (reference sequence). The CDR3 covers 13 residues. V shed 6 bases, J shed 1 base, and the junction held 5 bases outside the gene matches. The CDR3 DNA sequence: TGCAGTGCCCTAAGGGGGCAGAACACTGAAGCTTTCTTT. Its protein product is CSALRGQNTEAFF.

This clonotype was found a few times. The chain combines TRBV29-1 with TRBJ2-5; 7 nucleotides match TRBD1. There are 13 residues in the CDR3. The V and J ends lost 2 bases and 3 bases, in that order; junction bases with no gene match: 3. Germline CDR1 reads SQVTM; CDR2 reads ANQGSEA. As DNA, the CDR3 is TGCAGCGTTGAAAGACAGGGTGAAGAGACCCAGTACTTC. Residues: CSVERQGEETQYF.

This clonotype was seen repeatedly, ten times or more. This chain links TRBV20-1 with TRBJ2-2; a weak D match, TRBD1 (6 bases). The CDR3 consists of 15 residues. The V end lost 3 bases, the J end lost 5 bases, and 16 bases lay between the germline ends. Looked up from germline, CDR1 is DFQATT and CDR2 is SNEGSKA (reference sequence). The CDR3 sequence: CSASYGTLGTGELFF. DNA of the CDR3: TGCAGTGCTAGCTACGGGACATTAGGAACCGGGGAGCTGTTTTTT.